One sample yielded the 14 T cell receptor beta chains listed below, sequenced in a study of control samples from healthy donors and cancer patients. Assay: immunoSEQ multiplex PCR; the TCRdb copy retains only in-frame clones and omits some. The sample contains about 150,000 clones, approximately 86% of which appear only once. Source material: blood. All receptors derive from a man between 18 and 29 years old in good health.

This clone was counted once. V and J are TRBV24-1 and TRBJ2-3, with 8 nucleotides matching TRBD2. The germline V gene encodes CDR1 KGHDR and CDR2 SFDVKD. The CDR3 contains 16 residues. Trimming took 2 bases from V and 5 from J; bases not matched to a gene: 8. The CDR3: CATSDSGTRRVDTQYF. The CDR3 DNA reads as TGTGCCACCAGTGATTCCGGGACTAGGAGAGTAGATACGCAGTATTTT.

The V and J genes are TRBV27 and TRBJ2-7; D is unclear. There are 14 residues in the CDR3. Trimming left V 1 base short and J 3 bases short, with 10 bases between. Germline CDR1 and CDR2: MNHEY and SMNVEV (reference sequence). The CDR3 DNA follows: TGTGCCAGCAGTTTATTATCGCGCAACTACGAGCAGTACTTC. Amino acids: CASSLLSRNYEQYF.

J is TRBJ2-1 and V is TRBV7-3, with D perhaps assigned TRBD1 or TRBD2 (6 bases each). This CDR3 contains 14 residues. CDR1 and CDR2 from the germline V gene are SGHTA and FQGTGA. V dropped 6 bases and J dropped 9 bases, with 18 bases sitting between them. CDR3: CASRLQGEEGEQFF. Here the CDR3 DNA reads TGTGCCAGCAGACTACAGGGAGAGGAGGGTGAGCAGTTCTTC.

The V gene is TRBV29-1, the J gene TRBJ2-1; 15 bases are shared with TRBD2. CDR1 is SQVTM, CDR2 ANQGSEA, per germline. V dropped 4 bases and J dropped 8; count of bases not matched to a gene: 6. The CDR3 has 15 residues. The CDR3 coding sequence is TGCAGCGTTGGGACTAGCGGGGGGGCCCTACATGAGCAGTTCTTC. It specifies CSVGTSGGALHEQFF.

This chain uses TRBV28 with TRBJ1-1; D might be TRBD1 (6 bases). Looked up from germline, CDR1 is MDHEN and CDR2 is SYDVKM. The CDR3 has 15 residues. The V gene lost 5 bases and the J gene lost 0 bases, with 13 bases spanning the gap. Here the CDR3 DNA reads TGTGCCAGCAGTCCGTGGGACACGATGAACACTGAAGCTTTCTTT. It codes for CASSPWDTMNTEAFF.

The chain joins TRBV30 to TRBJ1-6; D is unresolved. Per germline, CDR1 GTSNPN and CDR2 SVGIG (reference sequence). V lost 5 bases, J lost 2 bases, and 25 bases lay in between. This CDR3 contains 19 residues. CDR3 sequence (DNA): TGTGCCTGGGTCGGCGAGTCCGTCGCAACCGACCCCTATAATTCACCCCTCCACTTT. It codes for CAWVGESVATDPYNSPLHF.

This clone was detected only once. The chain uses TRBV4-2 and TRBJ1-2; possibly TRBD1 for D (5 bases). The CDR3 totals 15 residues. Deletions cut 0 bases from V and 5 bases from J, with 13 bases between. Germline V CDR1 and CDR2: LGHNA, YNFKEQ. For the CDR3, the DNA is TGTGCCAGCAGCCAAGATAACAGGCGAACTTATGGCTACACCTTC. It codes for CASSQDNRRTYGYTF.

The chain recombines TRBV6-2 or TRBV6-3 with TRBJ2-2; 10 bases match TRBD2. The germline gives CDR1 MNHEY, CDR2 SVGEGT. V was pared by 2 bases and J by 1 base, with 4 bases of the junction left unmatched. The CDR3 covers 17 residues. In DNA form, the CDR3 reads TGTGCCAGCAGTTACCCCCAGCGGGGGGGGAACACCGGGGAGCTGTTTTTT. Its translation: CASSYPQRGGNTGELFF.

This clone was seen more than once but under ten times. The chain couples TRBV5-6 to TRBJ2-1; D is undetermined. V lost 1 base and J lost 0, with 17 bases in between. CDR1 and CDR2 (germline): SGHDT, YYEEEE. This CDR3 spans 18 amino acids. For the CDR3, the DNA is TGTGCCAGCAGCTTGTACCTGGATGTAAGGGTCTCCTACAATGAGCAGTTCTTC. Translating gives CASSLYLDVRVSYNEQFF.

The chain employs TRBV9 and TRBJ1-4; D may be TRBD1 (5 bases). With 3 bases removed from V and 5 bases from J, the gap between germline ends came to 11 bases. CDR1 and CDR2 from the germline V gene are SGDLS and YYNGEE. The CDR3 length is 14 residues. The CDR3 loop reads CASSDGTENEKLFF. The CDR3 DNA reads TGTGCCAGCAGCGACGGGACGGAAAATGAAAAACTGTTTTTT.

The J gene is TRBJ2-2, the V gene TRBV7-9, with TRBD1 matching 8 bases. Trimming took 3 bases from V and 4 from J; bases not matched to a gene: 10. Germline values: CDR1 SEHNR, CDR2 FQNEAQ (reference sequence). This CDR3 region has 17 residues. The CDR3, as DNA: TGTGCCAGCAGCTTTCCCGGTTCCGGGACAGGCACCGGGGAGCTGTTTTTT. Residues: CASSFPGSGTGTGELFF.

This chain joins TRBV28 and TRBJ1-1; D is unclear. This CDR3 region has 14 residues. The germline V and J ends were trimmed by 2 bases and 1 base, with 8 bases remaining between them. Looked up from germline, CDR1 is MDHEN and CDR2 is SYDVKM. The CDR3 nucleotides read TGTGCCAGCAGTTTACGACACCCGAACACTGAAGCTTTCTTT. Protein sequence: CASSLRHPNTEAFF.

This chain links TRBV2 with TRBJ2-2; D is ambiguous. The CDR3 sequence is 14 residues long. V lost 5 bases and J 2 bases, leaving 9 bases between the germline ends. In germline, CDR1 is SNHLY, CDR2 FYNNEI. The CDR3 protein is CASSPLRNTGELFF. The CDR3 DNA follows: TGTGCCAGCAGTCCCCTTCGCAACACCGGGGAGCTGTTTTTT.

The chain uses TRBV12-3 or TRBV12-4 and TRBJ1-5, with D unresolved. This CDR3 comprises 13 residues. V lost 2 bases and J lost 5, with 7 bases in between. DNA of the CDR3: TGTGCCAGCAGTTTATCGGATTATCAGCCCCAGCATTTT. Translation gives CASSLSDYQPQHF.